The present TCR beta chain was sequenced within a study of shared clonotypes between healthy human individuals. Germline V gene sequence: CDR1 WNHNN, CDR2 SYGVQD (reference sequence). Trimming left V 4 bases short and J 3 bases short, with 11 bases between. The CDR3 is 14 residues long. TCRdb's table, derived via immunoSEQ multiplex PCR, lists solely in-frame clones and lacks some. The sample gives about 980,000 clones, roughly 72% of which show up once; over 1.3% is in the top ten. The source is a man younger than 35 in good health. The material sequenced was memory CD4+ T cells sorted from blood. Stated subset: CD45RA-negative fraction. The chain combines TRBV10-1 with TRBJ2-3; D may be TRBD1 (6 bases). CDR3: CASSAAGVTDTQYF. The CDR3 coding sequence is TGCGCCAGCAGTGCCGCAGGGGTAACAGATACGCAGTATTTT.